This T cell receptor (beta chain) stems from a study of T cell repertoires in cytomegalovirus infection. The overall study: Selected CMV epitopes included recently identified HLA-C-restricted ones as well as well-studied HLA-B-restricted ones. Public TCR beta signature analysis indicated the presence of both CMV infection and matching HLA type.

TCRdb re-called the reads through MiXCR, storing one row per CDR3 protein. This table holds 830,000 or so distinct CDR3 sequences, over 25% found once. This clonotype was picked up a small number of times. Its antigen is not identified. The germline V gene encodes CDR1 SNHLY and CDR2 FYNNEI. CDR3 length equals 18 residues. With 1 base removed from V and 0 bases from J, the gap between germline ends came to 13 bases. Study results and limitations: Summed public TCR beta family frequency identified CMV carriers bearing the relevant HLA. HLA-C-restricted CMV clonotypes gave the most frequent clonotype in two of eight donors.

The sequencing used cultured CD8+ T cells from PBMCs, collected from culture after CMV antigen stimulation. The TCR comes from a human donor in good health (CMV status not recorded). Some clones in this sample may be carry-over from other donors' samples. This chain uses TRBV2 with TRBJ1-6; no clear D gene. The CDR3 sequence is CASSEDPTSDSYNSPLHF. In nucleotides, the CDR3 is TGTGCCAGCAGTGAAGACCCCACAAGTGACTCCTATAATTCACCCCTCCACTTT. Complete variable domain (other parts from reference TRBV2 and TRBJ1-6): EPEVTQTPSHQVTQMGQEVILRCVPISNHLYFYWYRQILGQKVEFLVSFYNNEISEKSEIFDDQFSVERPDGSNFTLKIRSTKLEDSAMYFCASSEDPTSDSYNSPLHFGNGTRLTVT.